Listed below are T cell receptor beta chains from one sample, sequenced in a study of T cell repertoires in cytomegalovirus infection. Using its own MiXCR run on the reads, TCRdb lists one record per CDR3 protein. This sample has around 270,000 distinct CDR3 sequences, with less than 9.5% found just once. The sequenced material came from PBMCs. Receptors were obtained from a human donor in good health (CMV status not recorded). Some clones in this sample may be carry-over from other donors' samples. Each CDR3 is given with its conserved first and last residue. The order of the fields is V gene, CDR3 length, J gene, clone size, D gene, CDR3 DNA, CDR3 protein. D genes are given only for firm matches. Size is omitted from some rows. Given values are once, few, many or a class for expanded clones.

TRBV6-5	16	TRBJ1-1	many	.	TGTGCCAGCAGTTACTTCGGTGTGGTAGGGAACACTGAAGCTTTCTTT	CASSYFGVVGNTEAFF
TRBV12-3/TRBV12-4	14	TRBJ1-3	many	.	TGTGCCAGCAGCCAAACAGGGCGCGGAAACACCATATATTTT	CASSQTGRGNTIYF
TRBV18	13	TRBJ2-7	many	.	TGTGCCAGCTCACCAGGCCAGCTTTACGAGCAGTACTTC	CASSPGQLYEQYF
TRBV29-1	14	TRBJ2-2	.	.	TGCAGCGTTGAACCCGGACACAACACCGGGGAGCTGTTTTTT	CSVEPGHNTGELFF
TRBV19	15	TRBJ1-3	once	TRBD1	TGTGCCAGTAGTTCGACCGACAGGGCTGGAAACACCATATATTTT	CASSSTDRAGNTIYF
TRBV12-3/TRBV12-4	16	TRBJ2-1	many	.	TGTGCCAGCAGTTTCTGGCAGGGCCCACGCAGGGATGAGCAGTTCTTC	CASSFWQGPRRDEQFF
TRBV6-1	11	TRBJ2-1	many	.	TGTGCCAGCACTCACAACGATGAGCAGTTCTTC	CASTHNDEQFF
TRBV7-3	12	TRBJ2-1	many	.	TGTGCCAGCAGCTTCTCAGGTGTTGAGCAGTTCTTC	CASSFSGVEQFF
TRBV10-1	17	TRBJ1-2	.	TRBD1	TGCCCTAGCAGAAAGGTTCGGGAGGGACAGAAGAACTATGGCTACACCTTC	CPSRKVREGQKNYGYTF
TRBV7-8	13	TRBJ2-1	many	.	TGTGCCAGCAGCCTGGGTACCTACAATGAGCAGTTCTTC	CASSLGTYNEQFF
TRBV7-2	13	TRBJ2-3	many	TRBD2	TGTGCCAGCAGCTCGGTAGCGGGTAATACGCAGTATTTT	CASSSVAGNTQYF
TRBV28	12	TRBJ2-4	.	.	TGTGCCAGCAGTTTATCTGAGCACATTCAGTACTTC	CASSLSEHIQYF
TRBV5-1	13	TRBJ1-2	few	TRBD1	TGCGCCAGCAGCCCACAGGGGACGGGGGGCTACACCTTC	CASSPQGTGGYTF
TRBV7-9	16	TRBJ2-2	many	TRBD1	TGTGCCAGCAGCTTTGGACAGGTGGCAGGCACCGGGGAGCTGTTTTTT	CASSFGQVAGTGELFF
TRBV7-2	15	TRBJ1-2	many	.	TGTGCCAGCAGCTCCCCGGACAAAGCTAACTATGGCTACACCTTC	CASSSPDKANYGYTF
TRBV7-2	15	TRBJ2-7	many	.	TGTGCCAGCACCCTCGGGGCTAGCGCGATGTCGCCGCAGTACTTC	CASTLGASAMSPQYF
TRBV6-2/TRBV6-3	15	TRBJ1-5	few	TRBD1	TGTGCCAGCAAAGAACAGGGGATTGGCAATCAGCCCCAGCATTTT	CASKEQGIGNQPQHF
TRBV7-2	15	TRBJ2-3	few	.	TGTGCCAGCAGCCCTAAGTCTGGGGTCACAGATACGCAGTATTTT	CASSPKSGVTDTQYF
TRBV7-2	15	TRBJ2-5	many	.	TGTGCCAGCAGCTTGGTGGCCGCTACCCAAGAGACCCAGTACTTC	CASSLVAATQETQYF
TRBV7-9	11	TRBJ2-7	many	.	TGTGCCAGCAGGTCAAACTACGAGCAGTACTTC	CASRSNYEQYF
TRBV30	12	TRBJ2-1	.	.	TGTGCCTGGGCGCGCATGACGAATGAGCAGTTCTTC	CAWARMTNEQFF
TRBV20-1	16	TRBJ2-5	many	TRBD2	TGCAGTGCTAGCTGGGCTAGCGGGCCCCTACAAGAGACCCAGTACTTC	CSASWASGPLQETQYF
TRBV7-8	15	TRBJ2-7	few	.	TGTGCCAGCAGCTTAGAAGGCTACAGCTCCTACGAGCAGTACTTC	CASSLEGYSSYEQYF
TRBV6-2/TRBV6-3	16	TRBJ2-1	few	TRBD1	TGTGCCAGCAGTTCCGCCGGGACAGGCGCCTACAATGAGCAGTTCTTC	CASSSAGTGAYNEQFF
TRBV7-7	15	TRBJ2-5	many	.	TGTGCCAGCAGCTTAGTTGGTGGCAGAGAAGAGACCCAGTACTTC	CASSLVGGREETQYF
TRBV12-3/TRBV12-4	15	TRBJ2-7	.	TRBD2	TGTGCCAGCAGCCCTAGCGGGGCGATCTCCTACGAGCAGTACTTC	CASSPSGAISYEQYF
TRBV7-8	14	TRBJ2-7	many	.	TGTGCCAGCAGCTACCTGACTAGTTGGTACGAGCAGTACTTC	CASSYLTSWYEQYF
TRBV7-8	17	TRBJ2-2	few	.	TGTGCCAGCAGCTTAGAGGGGTCAGTGGTTAGCACCGGGGAGCTGTTTTTT	CASSLEGSVVSTGELFF
TRBV7-9	17	TRBJ1-1	many	TRBD1	TGTGCCAGCAGCTCAACCCGGGACAGGGGGCTTTACACTGAAGCTTTCTTT	CASSSTRDRGLYTEAFF
TRBV4-2	18	TRBJ2-5	few	TRBD2	TGTGCCAGCAGCCAAGACGGGAATAGCGGGGGGCGTCGGGAGACCCAGTACTTC	CASSQDGNSGGRRETQYF
TRBV4-3	16	TRBJ1-3	many	.	TGCGCCAGCAGCCAAACGGGGCGCCCCTCTGGAAACACCATATATTTT	CASSQTGRPSGNTIYF
TRBV29-1	14	TRBJ2-7	.	TRBD1	TGCAGCTTTTCGGACAGGGCGAGTCGGAATGAGCAGTACTTC	CSFSDRASRNEQYF
TRBV7-8	12	TRBJ2-7	many	.	TGTGCCAGCAGTGAAGTGGACTACGAGCAGTACTTC	CASSEVDYEQYF
TRBV12-3/TRBV12-4	16	TRBJ2-7	many	TRBD2	TGTGCCAGCAGTAATACTAAGCGGGGGAGCTCCTACGAGCAGTACTTC	CASSNTKRGSSYEQYF
TRBV20-1	12	TRBJ1-2	.	.	TGCAGTGCTAGATCCCCGGACGAGGGCTACACCTTC	CSARSPDEGYTF
TRBV7-2	15	TRBJ2-3	many	.	TGTGCCAGCAGCTTTTCAGGGAGAAGTACAGATACGCAGTATTTT	CASSFSGRSTDTQYF
TRBV11-2	14	TRBJ1-3	many	.	TGTGCCAGCAGCTTCGGCAGGGCTGGAAACACCATATATTTT	CASSFGRAGNTIYF
TRBV6-2/TRBV6-3	16	TRBJ2-2	many	.	TGTGCCAGCAGTTACAGGGCAGGGGAGGACACCGGGGAGCTGTTTTTT	CASSYRAGEDTGELFF
TRBV7-2	15	TRBJ2-1	many	.	TGTGCCAGCAGAGATGGGGGCTTATTAAATGGTGAGCAGTTCTTC	CASRDGGLLNGEQFF
TRBV20-1	14	TRBJ2-3	many	TRBD2	TGCAGTGCCCGCACGGCGGGGGTCGCAGATACGCAGTATTTT	CSARTAGVADTQYF
TRBV5-5	14	TRBJ2-5	many	TRBD2	TGTGCCAGCAGTCCCAGGGAGGGCCGTGAGACCCAGTACTTC	CASSPREGRETQYF